This entry concerns a single T cell receptor beta chain. Antigen: not known. The data were taken from a study of OX40 agonist ivuxolimab in advanced cancers. Turning to the study itself: Every 2 weeks, patients received ivuxolimab intravenously, dosed at 0.01 to 10 mg/kg.

Assay: immunoSEQ multiplex PCR; the TCRdb copy retains only in-frame clones and omits some. The sample holds fewer than 65,000 clones; 88% are singletons and the top ten take about 7%. Study-level results: No determination was made of the antigen specificity of the expanded peripheral T cells. Clonal expansion by week 6 occurred in CD4+ and CD8+ blood T cells (at 0.1 to 3.0 mg/kg).

The clonotype was recovered from an adult with an advanced solid tumor such as melanoma, head and neck, liver or kidney cancer. The sample here was CD4+ or CD8+ T cells sorted from blood, taken in a trial of the OX40 agonist ivuxolimab.

CDR3 in amino acids: CAWSAMASNQPQHF. DNA of the CDR3: TGTGCCTGGAGTGCGATGGCGAGCAATCAGCCCCAGCATTTT. The J gene is TRBJ1-5, the V gene TRBV30; no definite D call. The CDR3 sequence is 14 residues long. Germline values: CDR1 GTSNPN, CDR2 SVGIG (reference sequence). Trimming took off 1 base at V and 1 base at J, with 8 bases between the two ends.